Listed here are 10 T cell receptor beta chains from one sample, sequenced in a study of CD8 T cells in Susac syndrome. With random hexamers, reverse transcription was performed on about 0.5 to 1 ug of RNA. TCRdb analysed the immunoSEQ multiplex PCR reads with MiXCR anew, one entry per CDR3 protein. There are 120,000 to 150,000 distinct CDR3 sequences in the sample; around 96% occur only once, and over 0.095% lies in the top ten. Sequencing input: CD4+ T cells from PBMCs. The receptor source for this set is a human donor with multiple sclerosis.

Only one count was recorded for this clonotype. This chain connects TRBV9 to TRBJ2-1, with TRBD2 matching over 8 bases. With 4 bases clipped from V and 5 bases from J, the junction kept 14 bases outside the gene matches. The germline CDR1 and CDR2 sequences are SGDLS and YYNGEE. The length of the CDR3 is 17 residues. CDR3 DNA sequence: TGTGCCAGCAGCAACCGCCGGAGCGGGAGATTCAACAATGAGCAGTTCTTC. Translation: CASSNRRSGRFNNEQFF.

V gene TRBV9 combines with J gene TRBJ2-3; unclear D gene. V gave up 3 bases and J gave up 2 bases, with 13 bases separating them. Germline values: CDR1 SGDLS, CDR2 YYNGEE. This CDR3 has 15 residues. CDR3: CASSGGSGPTDTQYF. The CDR3 coding sequence is TGTGCCAGCAGCGGTGGGTCTGGGCCCACAGATACGCAGTATTTT.

The chain has TRBV3-1 and TRBJ1-5; a possible D gene is TRBD1 (6 bases). The CDR3 is 15 residues long. Germline lookup yields CDR1 LGHDT and CDR2 YNNKEL (reference sequence). The V end lost 5 bases, the J end lost 4 bases, and 15 bases lay between the germline ends. Here the CDR3 DNA reads TGTGCCAGCAGCAGGGGGGTGACACCGAATCAGCCCCAGCATTTT. Translation: CASSRGVTPNQPQHF.

This clonotype came up once. The chain joins TRBV5-1 to TRBJ2-5; the D is unclear. The CDR3 spans 15 residues. From germline, CDR1 is SGHRS and CDR2 YFSETQ. V lost 0 bases and J lost 1, with 10 bases in between. The CDR3 loop is CASSLAGQLQETQYF. Written as DNA, the CDR3 is TGCGCCAGCAGCTTGGCCGGGCAGCTCCAAGAGACCCAGTACTTC.

The J gene is TRBJ2-7, the V gene TRBV28, with a weak D call TRBD1 (7 bases). CDR3 length: 14 amino acids. Germline CDR1 is MDHEN and CDR2 is SYDVKM. The V end was cut by 3 bases, the J end by 3 bases, with 12 bases between. CDR3 amino acids: CASSLEGAVYEQYF. In nucleotides, the CDR3 is TGTGCCAGCAGTTTGGAGGGGGCGGTCTACGAGCAGTACTTC.

The rearrangement uses TRBV3-1 and TRBJ2-5; TRBD2 matches at 7 bases. V shed 1 base and J 5 bases; nucleotides not matched to a gene: 4. The CDR3 is 14 amino acids. CDR1 and CDR2 (germline): LGHDT, YNNKEL (reference sequence). CDR3 region: CASSQVHGRETQYF. The CDR3 nucleotides are TGTGCCAGCAGCCAAGTTCACGGGAGGGAGACCCAGTACTTC.

In this sample, this clonotype turned up once. The J gene is TRBJ2-1, the V gene TRBV18, with D possibly TRBD2 on 5 matching bases. CDR1 KGHSH and CDR2 LQKENI come from the germline V gene. The CDR3 extends over 16 amino acids. Trimming took 3 bases from V and 0 from J, leaving 12 bases between them. This CDR3 reads CASSPIAPSSYNEQFF. The CDR3 DNA reads as TGTGCCAGCTCACCGATAGCGCCGAGCTCCTACAATGAGCAGTTCTTC.

V gene TRBV10-3 combines with J gene TRBJ2-3; 10 positions match TRBD1. Germline V gives CDR1 ENHRY, CDR2 SYGVKD. With 7 bases clipped from V and 5 bases from J, the junction kept 6 bases outside the gene matches. The CDR3 is made up of 14 amino acids. In DNA form, the CDR3 reads TGTGCCATCAAGCCCGGGACAGGGGAAGATACGCAGTATTTT. Its translation is CAIKPGTGEDTQYF.

This chain links TRBV6-2 or TRBV6-3 with TRBJ2-1, with 8 nucleotides matching TRBD2. CDR3 size: 14 residues. Per germline, CDR1 MNHEY and CDR2 SVGEGT. The V segment lost 6 bases and the J segment 5 bases; nucleotides outside the gene matches: 6. The CDR3 loop reads CASRASGSHNEQFF. The CDR3 DNA is TGTGCCAGCAGGGCCAGCGGGAGTCACAATGAGCAGTTCTTC.

The gene calls are TRBV23-1 and TRBJ1-5; 7 nucleotides agree with TRBD1. Being an ORF, TRBV23-1 has a function that is uncertain. The CDR3 consists of 18 residues. Trimming took 2 bases from V and 5 from J; bases not matched to a gene: 15. CDR3 region: CASSQTMSPQGKDQPQHF. CDR3 bases: TGCGCCAGCAGTCAAACCATGAGCCCACAGGGGAAGGATCAGCCCCAGCATTTT.